These T cell receptor beta chains were read from a single sample in a study of tumor-infiltrating lymphocytes in oesophageal squamous cell carcinoma. TCRdb passed the PCR reads through MiXCR, listing each CDR3 protein once. This table holds about 15,000 distinct CDR3 sequences, roughly half found once. Material for sequencing was esophageal tumor tissue. All receptors derive from a female donor with esophageal squamous cell carcinoma. Each CDR3 is given without its conserved first and last residue. Fields, in order: D gene, clone size, V gene, CDR3 protein. The D gene is left open where the match is weak. Only some rows state a clone size, as once, few, many or a class for expanded clones.

NA NA TRBV12-3/TRBV12-4 ASSFSGANVLT
TRBD1 NA TRBV28 ASKGQGGEQF
NA once TRBV7-2 ASSLAGGLSNQPQH
NA few TRBV7-2 ASSLFFTPDTQY
TRBD2 NA TRBV7-2 ASSSGGSGGYEQY
TRBD1 NA TRBV7-9 ASSPRSGTGVQNIQY
NA NA TRBV10-3 AISEAAETQY
NA many TRBV6-6 ASSYSQGRVSNQPQH
NA NA TRBV7-1 ASSLQGLKAKNIQY
TRBD1 few TRBV7-9 ASSPGTGGLRETQY
NA NA TRBV7-8 ASSLGDGNYGYT
NA NA TRBV5-8 ASSSRGDSNEQF
NA NA TRBV7-2 ASSLGGQDTQY
TRBD2 NA TRBV7-6 ASSPSGGRLVDEQY
NA many TRBV6-2/TRBV6-3 ASSYRTMSSYEQY
TRBD2 NA TRBV6-5 ASSWGSGRYYNEQF